The rows below give T cell receptor beta chains drawn from one sample of a study of blood T cell repertoires in COVID-19. Generated by immunoSEQ multiplex PCR, the TCRdb table keeps only in-frame clones and is missing some. The top ten hold about 3.3% of the sample, which has 220,000 or so clones, about 79% seen once. Sequenced: PBMCs or T cells enriched from blood (not recorded which). The receptors here all came from a woman aged 60-75 years who had recovered from COVID-19. The CDR3 runs from the conserved cysteine through the conserved F or W. D genes are given only for firm matches. Clone size is not always given. Where it is, it says once, few, many or a class for expanded clones.

D	V	J	size	CDR3	DNA
TRBD1	TRBV19	TRBJ1-2	.	CASLNRGLDGYTF	TGTGCCAGTCTCAACAGGGGGCTGGATGGCTACACCTTC
.	TRBV5-6	TRBJ1-1	.	CASSLKGVLSEAFF	TGTGCCAGCAGCTTGAAGGGGGTCTTATCTGAAGCTTTCTTT
.	TRBV19	TRBJ2-3	.	CASSIYGSYTDTQYF	TGTGCCAGTAGTATCTACGGGTCCTACACAGATACGCAGTATTTT
.	TRBV7-9	TRBJ2-7	.	CASSRAYEQYF	TGTGCCAGCAGCCGGGCCTACGAGCAGTACTTC
TRBD1	TRBV7-9	TRBJ2-5	.	CASSSPGTGGETQYF	TGTGCCAGCAGCTCCCCTGGGACAGGGGGAGAGACCCAGTACTTC
TRBD1	TRBV5-5	TRBJ1-3	.	CASARSGGDGNTIYF	TGTGCCAGCGCAAGGTCAGGGGGCGACGGAAACACCATATATTTT
TRBD1	TRBV5-6	TRBJ2-7	.	CASSMGQFYEQYF	TGTGCCAGCAGCATGGGACAGTTCTACGAGCAGTACTTC
TRBD1	TRBV27	TRBJ1-1	.	CASKGAWNTEAFF	TGTGCCAGCAAGGGGGCCTGGAACACTGAAGCTTTCTTT
.	TRBV5-6	TRBJ1-5	.	CASSQRGGGSQPQHF	TGTGCCAGCAGCCAGCGAGGGGGGGGATCGCAGCCCCAGCATTTT
.	TRBV12-5	TRBJ1-1	.	CASGLGTGGVEAFF	TGTGCTAGTGGCCTCGGGACCGGGGGGGTTGAAGCTTTCTTT
.	TRBV4-1	TRBJ2-1	.	CASSQDRGLADNEQFF	TGCGCCAGCAGCCAAGATAGAGGACTCGCAGACAATGAGCAGTTCTTC
TRBD1	TRBV6-5	TRBJ2-7	many	CASSTGQGSDEQYF	TGTGCCAGCAGTACGGGACAGGGGAGCGACGAGCAGTACTTC
TRBD1	TRBV6-6	TRBJ1-5	.	CASRSAGGKQPQHF	TGTGCCAGCAGATCCGCAGGGGGAAAGCAGCCCCAGCATTTT
.	TRBV10-1	TRBJ2-7	.	CATLTAGTYEQYF	TGCGCCACCTTAACGGCAGGGACATACGAGCAGTACTTC
.	TRBV5-8	TRBJ2-3	once	CASSLDAGFTDTQYF	TGTGCCAGCAGCTTGGATGCGGGGTTCACAGATACGCAGTATTTT
.	TRBV5-5	TRBJ2-2	.	CASSLSGTHGELFF	TGTGCCAGCAGCTTGTCCGGGACTCATGGGGAGCTGTTTTTT
TRBD1	TRBV27	TRBJ1-2	.	CASSDPGQHYGYTF	TGTGCCAGCAGTGACCCGGGACAGCACTATGGCTACACCTTC
.	TRBV9	TRBJ1-1	.	CASSVELITEAFF	TGTGCCAGCAGCGTAGAGCTGATCACTGAAGCTTTCTTT
TRBD1	TRBV4-2	TRBJ1-4	.	CASSRDRGREKLFF	TGTGCCAGCAGCCGGGACAGGGGGCGTGAAAAACTGTTTTTT
.	TRBV4-1	TRBJ2-3	.	CASSQSGGGVSTDTQYF	TGCGCCAGCAGCCAATCGGGTGGAGGGGTTAGCACAGATACGCAGTATTTT
.	TRBV10-3	TRBJ2-7	.	CAISARGEQYF	TGTGCCATCAGTGCTAGGGGCGAGCAGTACTTC
TRBD2	TRBV29-1	TRBJ2-3	.	CSVATSGPGTDTQYF	TGCAGCGTTGCGACTAGCGGGCCGGGCACAGATACGCAGTATTTT
.	TRBV27	TRBJ1-1	once	CASSLSGGMNTEAFF	TGTGCCAGCAGTTTATCGGGGGGGATGAACACTGAAGCTTTCTTT
.	TRBV7-6	TRBJ2-7	.	CASSLVDSGRYEQYF	TGTGCCAGCAGCTTAGTGGATTCAGGGCGCTACGAGCAGTACTTC
.	TRBV6-5	TRBJ1-3	once	CASTRGQSSGNTIYF	TGTGCCAGCACCCGAGGTCAGAGCTCTGGAAACACCATATATTTT
.	TRBV10-3	TRBJ2-6	.	CAIMLGAGANVLTF	TGTGCCATCATGTTAGGGGCTGGGGCCAACGTCCTGACTTTC
.	TRBV7-9	TRBJ1-2	.	CASSFRSGNEGYTF	TGTGCCAGCAGCTTTCGGTCAGGGAATGAGGGCTACACCTTC
TRBD2	TRBV7-2	TRBJ2-1	.	CASSPGRLAGNWANNEQFF	TGTGCCAGCAGCCCCGGGAGACTAGCGGGGAATTGGGCCAACAATGAGCAGTTCTTC
TRBD1	TRBV5-8	TRBJ2-1	.	CASNYRDRNNEQFF	TGTGCCAGCAACTACAGGGACAGAAACAATGAGCAGTTCTTC
.	TRBV7-9	TRBJ1-3	.	CASSPVAGNTIYF	TGTGCCAGCAGCCCCGTAGCGGGAAACACCATATATTTT